The 6 T cell receptor beta chains in this list originate from one sample, sequenced in a study of T cell repertoires in cytomegalovirus infection. Antigens of these TCRs are unknown. TCRdb re-derived calls from the reads in MiXCR, one entry per CDR3 protein. The sample records about 830,000 distinct CDR3 sequences, over 25% being singletons. This sample comprised cultured CD8+ T cells from PBMCs, obtained from culture after CMV antigen stimulation. These receptors originate from a human donor in good health (CMV status not recorded). Some clones in this sample may be carry-over from other donors' samples.

This chain uses TRBV6-2 or TRBV6-3 with TRBJ1-1; no clear D gene. The CDR3 sequence is 14 residues long. Deletions cut 4 bases from V and 4 bases from J, with 13 bases between. The germline V gene encodes CDR1 MNHEY and CDR2 SVGEGT. The CDR3 loop reads CASSFLSRGTEAFF. DNA for the CDR3: TGTGCCAGCAGTTTTCTGTCTCGAGGCACTGAAGCTTTCTTT.

This chain joins TRBV27 and TRBJ2-2; 10 nucleotides match TRBD1. The germline CDR1 and CDR2 sequences are MNHEY and SMNVEV (reference sequence). With V trimmed by 4 bases and J by 3 bases, 2 bases remained unmatched. The CDR3 runs 15 residues. The CDR3 sequence: CASSWGTGDTGELFF. In nucleotides, the CDR3 is TGTGCCAGCAGTTGGGGGACAGGGGACACCGGGGAGCTGTTTTTT.

This chain uses TRBV7-9 with TRBJ1-5; D uncertain. The ends were cut back, 1 base at V and 0 bases at J, with 13 bases in the middle. This CDR3 is built from 17 residues. Germline CDR1 SEHNR, CDR2 FQNEAQ (reference sequence). DNA of the CDR3: TGTGCCAGCAGCTTAGGGGATGGCCAGTTTAGCAATCAGCCCCAGCATTTT. Encoded protein: CASSLGDGQFSNQPQHF.

Only a few counts were recorded for this clonotype. CDR3 in DNA: TGTGCCAGCAGCCAAGGGGGTAGCTCCGAGCAGTACTTC. This gives the protein CASSQGGSSEQYF. The V gene is TRBV14, the J gene TRBJ2-7; D unresolved. The V gene lost 1 base and the J gene lost 6 bases, with 10 bases spanning the gap. The germline CDR1 and CDR2 sequences are SGHDN and FVKESK. The CDR3 has 13 amino acids.

The chain is built from TRBV29-1 and TRBJ1-1, with 7 bases identical to TRBD1. The CDR3 has 18 amino acids. V was clipped by 4 bases and J by 0 bases; unmatched bases: 17. Germline V gene lookup returns CDR1 SQVTM and CDR2 ANQGSEA. CDR3 sequence reads: CSVAGGAYRGIMNTEAFF. In DNA, the CDR3 is TGCAGCGTTGCGGGGGGGGCCTACAGGGGAATAATGAACACTGAAGCTTTCTTT.

This clonotype came up a few times. V gene TRBV12-3 or TRBV12-4 combines with J gene TRBJ1-2; weak D call: TRBD1 (5 bases). Trimming took off 2 bases at V and 4 bases at J, with 17 bases between the two ends. The CDR3 has 16 residues. For the CDR3, the DNA is TGTGCCAGCAGTTTAAATCTGGCCGGGGCTTTCTATGGCTACACCTTC. Translating it yields CASSLNLAGAFYGYTF.